This T cell receptor (beta chain) originates from a study of T cells in Graves' hyperthyroidism and ophthalmopathy. This clonotype was detected only a few times. The study left out patients who had uncontrolled infection, other autoimmune disease, pregnancy or lactation. TCR beta CDR3 regions were amplified from RNA. First-round RT-PCR with HTBI primers amplified the TCR CDR3 region. TCRdb ran MiXCR on the multiplex PCR reads and lists one entry per CDR3 protein. Here the sample spans some 760,000 distinct CDR3 sequences, 14% being singletons. Germline CDR1 and CDR2: MNHNS and SASEGT. V was trimmed by 5 bases and J by 1 base, leaving 17 bases between them. The CDR3 extends over 16 amino acids.

This rearrangement joins TRBV6-1 to TRBJ1-1, with a possible D match to TRBD1 (5 bases). Sequencing was performed on blood. The source of this sequence is a young woman with Graves' hyperthyroidism. DNA of the CDR3: TGTGCCAGCAGTCTGAAGGGTAGAGGGGCGAACACTGAAGCTTTCTTT. It translates to CASSLKGRGANTEAFF.